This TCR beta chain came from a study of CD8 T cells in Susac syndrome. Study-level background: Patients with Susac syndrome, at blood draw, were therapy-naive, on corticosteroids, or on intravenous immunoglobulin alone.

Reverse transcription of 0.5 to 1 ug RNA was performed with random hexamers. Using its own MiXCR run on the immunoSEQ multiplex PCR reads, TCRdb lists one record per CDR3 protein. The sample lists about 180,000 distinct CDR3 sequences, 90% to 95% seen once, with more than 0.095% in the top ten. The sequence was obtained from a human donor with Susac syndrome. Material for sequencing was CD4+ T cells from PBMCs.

As DNA, the CDR3 is TGTGCCAGCAGCTTGCGGGGTGGATCTCTCGGTGGCTACACCTTC. This sequence encodes CASSLRGGSLGGYTF. V gene TRBV5-6 combines with J gene TRBJ1-2; D gene ambiguous. Germline CDR1 and CDR2: SGHDT and YYEEEE. This CDR3 region has 15 residues. The germline V and J ends were trimmed by 1 base and 7 bases, with 17 bases remaining between them.